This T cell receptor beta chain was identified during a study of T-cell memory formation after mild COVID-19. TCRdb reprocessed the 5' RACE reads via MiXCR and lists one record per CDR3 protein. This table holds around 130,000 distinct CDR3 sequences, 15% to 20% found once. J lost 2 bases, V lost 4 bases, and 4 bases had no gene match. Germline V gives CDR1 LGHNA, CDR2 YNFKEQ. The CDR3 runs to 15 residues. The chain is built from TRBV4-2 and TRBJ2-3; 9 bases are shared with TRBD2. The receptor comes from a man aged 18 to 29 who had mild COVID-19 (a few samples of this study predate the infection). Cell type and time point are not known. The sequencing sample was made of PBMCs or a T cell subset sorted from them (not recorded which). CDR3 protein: CASSRPSGDTDTQYF. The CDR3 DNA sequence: TGTGCCAGCAGCCGCCCTAGCGGGGACACAGATACGCAGTATTTT.